Included here is one TCR beta chain sequence, with context. Its antigen remains unknown. The data were taken from a study of T cell repertoires in cytomegalovirus infection. Study details: The study used recently identified HLA-C-restricted and well-studied HLA-B-restricted CMV epitopes.

TCRdb analysed the reads with MiXCR anew, one entry per CDR3 protein. The sample shows more than 300,000 distinct CDR3 sequences, approximately 30% of them seen only once. The CDR3 contains 12 residues. The V gene lost 1 base and the J gene lost 15 bases, with 13 bases spanning the gap. CDR1 and CDR2 (germline): LGHNT, FRNRAP. The starting material was cultured PBMCs, obtained from culture after CMV antigen stimulation. This TCR derives from a human donor in good health (CMV status not recorded). Some clones in this sample may be carry-over from other donors' samples. The chain carries TRBV12-5 and TRBJ1-5, with a tentative D call TRBD1 (6 bases). The DNA for the CDR3 is TGTGCTAGTGGTTTGGACGACAGGCCGCTGCATTTT. Protein: CASGLDDRPLHF. The full variable domain, in which reference TRBV12-5 and TRBJ1-5 provide the parts outside the CDR3, is DARVTQTPRHKVTEMGQEVTMRCQPILGHNTVFWYRQTMMQGLELLAYFRNRAPLDDSGMPKDRFSAEMPDATLATLKIQPSEPRDSAVYFCASGLDDRPLHFGDGTRLSIL.